This entry describes one T cell receptor beta chain. In its sample, this clone was seen a few times. The target of this receptor is not known. The input lacks base qualities; no much larger clone sits a single base away. The collaborating institutions used their own protocols to collect whole blood in K2EDTA tubes. For TCRbeta analysis, collaborator samples were shipped as frozen whole blood, as isolated PBMCs, or as DNA extracted from either sample type. This sample stems from a study of blood T cell repertoires in COVID-19 (dated by TCRdb to between 2020 and 2021). At the level of the whole study: Samples from collaborators originated in the United States, Italy and Spain and spanned both the acute and convalescent phases of COVID-19. HLA class I and class II types, where available, came from metadata supplied by the sample provider rather than from assay-based typing. A de-identified subject ID, COVID-19 status, age in years and sex were almost always included in the sample metadata. The repertoires were released in a freely available public database intended as a resource for research on the immune response to SARS-CoV-2. Subjects who had been exposed to COVID-19, were actively infected with it, or had recovered from it provided the deeply sampled blood TCRbeta repertoires that made up the dataset. The samples were drawn from two sources: the first 160 participants of the ongoing ImmuneRACE study, and 1,200 or so subjects contributed by 6 global collaborators. The prospective study material was composed of cDNA or gDNA derived from T cells, B-cell-depleted T cells, or PBMCs.

TCRbeta CDR3 regions were amplified from genomic DNA using the immunoSEQ Assay, a bias-controlled multiplex PCR. Under the source paper's analysis protocol: Within the assay, amplification of reference gene primers was used to estimate how many nucleated cells each sample contained. To quantify the absolute abundance of each unique TCRbeta CDR3 rearrangement, sequence reads were collapsed and filtered. For each sample, productive Simpson clonality was calculated as the square root of Simpson's diversity index over productive rearrangements. Drawn from immuneACCESS, this table holds only the in-frame rearrangements with V and J called that TCRdb kept. Clones are partly lost; checked studies trace under half to an unresolved V gene and leave the rest unexplained. The V and J calls and clone size are taken from that table; D and trimming were inferred from the DNA. Counted in this sample were some 30,000 clones; more than 70% of them appeared once. The top ten clones comprise roughly 3.5% of the sample.

From the cysteine through the phenylalanine, the CDR3 covers 16 amino acids. The CDR3 DNA has 48 bases and is translated from base 1. Germline trimming: 1 base from V, 1 base from J; junction bases outside gene matches: 5. CDR1 MNHEY and CDR2 SVGEGT are derived from the germline V gene. The full study reports these points: How much clinical and demographic metadata was included differed by source and by participant, and the metadata was provided uncurated.

The sample taken for sequencing was peripheral blood. This TCR derives from a human donor in a cohort sampled during active COVID-19. The chain joins TRBV6-2 or TRBV6-3 to TRBJ2-7; a stretch of 9 junction bases matches TRBD1. The CDR3 reads CASSYYRQGDSYEQYF. The DNA is TGTGCCAGCAGTTACTACCGACAGGGGGATTCCTACGAGCAGTACTTC.